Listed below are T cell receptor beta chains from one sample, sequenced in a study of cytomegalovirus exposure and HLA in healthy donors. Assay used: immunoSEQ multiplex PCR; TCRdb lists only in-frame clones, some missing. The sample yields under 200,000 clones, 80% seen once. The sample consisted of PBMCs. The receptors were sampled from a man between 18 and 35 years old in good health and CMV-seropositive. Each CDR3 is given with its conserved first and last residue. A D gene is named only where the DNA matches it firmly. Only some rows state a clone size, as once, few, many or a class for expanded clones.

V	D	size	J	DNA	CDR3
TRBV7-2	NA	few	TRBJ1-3	TGTGCCAGCAGCTTTGACGGGAACTCTGGAAACACCATATATTTT	CASSFDGNSGNTIYF
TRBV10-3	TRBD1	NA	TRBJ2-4	TGTGCCATCAGTGAGTCATCATATCTGGGACAGGGAACCAAAAACATTCAGTACTTC	CAISESSYLGQGTKNIQYF
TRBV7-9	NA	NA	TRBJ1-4	TGTGCCAGCAGCTTGGATGACAGGATAGCAACTAATGAAAAACTGTTTTTT	CASSLDDRIATNEKLFF
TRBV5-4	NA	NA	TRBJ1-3	TGTGCCAGCAGCTTGGGACATGGGGCGCTTGGAAACACCATATATTTT	CASSLGHGALGNTIYF
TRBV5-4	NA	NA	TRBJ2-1	TGTGCCAGCAGCCCCGCGTCCTACAATGAGCAGTTCTTC	CASSPASYNEQFF
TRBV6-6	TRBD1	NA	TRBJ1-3	TGTGCCAGCAGTTACTCCCAGGACAGGGGCGACACCATATATTTT	CASSYSQDRGDTIYF
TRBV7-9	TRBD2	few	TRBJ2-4	TGTTCCAGCAGCTTAGTTGGAGGGAGGGCAATCCTAGCCAAAAACATTCAGTACTTC	CSSSLVGGRAILAKNIQYF
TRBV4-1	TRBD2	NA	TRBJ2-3	TGCGCCAGCAGCCAGGAGGGACTAGCGGGGGCCCGAACGGATACGCAGTATTTT	CASSQEGLAGARTDTQYF
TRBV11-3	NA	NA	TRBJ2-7	TGTGCCAGCAGCTTAACGGCTAACTACGAGCAGTACTTC	CASSLTANYEQYF
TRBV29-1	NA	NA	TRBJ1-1	TGCAGCGTTGAGGGAGCTGGCGACACTGAAGCTTTCTTT	CSVEGAGDTEAFF
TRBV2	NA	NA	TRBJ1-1	TGTGCCAGCAGTGTAGAGGGCACTGAAGCTTTCTTT	CASSVEGTEAFF